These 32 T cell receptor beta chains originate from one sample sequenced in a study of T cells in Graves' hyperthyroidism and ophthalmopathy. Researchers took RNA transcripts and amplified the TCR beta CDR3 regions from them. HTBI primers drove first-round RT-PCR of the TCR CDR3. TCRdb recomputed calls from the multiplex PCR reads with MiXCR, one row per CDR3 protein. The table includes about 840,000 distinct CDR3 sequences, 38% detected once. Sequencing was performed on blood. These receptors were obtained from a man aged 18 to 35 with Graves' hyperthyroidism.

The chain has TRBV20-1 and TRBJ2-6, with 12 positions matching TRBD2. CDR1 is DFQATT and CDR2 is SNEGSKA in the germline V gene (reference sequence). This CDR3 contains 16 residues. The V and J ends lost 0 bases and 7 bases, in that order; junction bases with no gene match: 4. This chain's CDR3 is CSARDETSGGANVLTF. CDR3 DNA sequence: TGCAGTGCTAGAGATGAGACTAGCGGGGGAGCCAACGTCCTGACTTTC.

CDR3 DNA: TGCAGCGTTGAACCCACAGGATCGAACACCGGGGAGCTGTTTTTT. The encoded protein is CSVEPTGSNTGELFF. This chain connects TRBV29-1 to TRBJ2-2; weak D call: TRBD1 (5 bases). This CDR3 spans 15 amino acids. Trimming cost V 2 bases and J 0 bases, with 10 bases left between them. CDR1 is SQVTM, CDR2 ANQGSEA, per germline.

The CDR3 nucleotides are TGTGCCAGCAGTGAAGGGCAGAGGCCCCTCCACTTT. This translates into CASSEGQRPLHF. The chain uses TRBV2 and TRBJ1-6; D not certain. From germline, CDR1 is SNHLY and CDR2 FYNNEI. Trimming left V 1 base short and J 13 bases short, with 8 bases between. The CDR3 runs to 12 residues.

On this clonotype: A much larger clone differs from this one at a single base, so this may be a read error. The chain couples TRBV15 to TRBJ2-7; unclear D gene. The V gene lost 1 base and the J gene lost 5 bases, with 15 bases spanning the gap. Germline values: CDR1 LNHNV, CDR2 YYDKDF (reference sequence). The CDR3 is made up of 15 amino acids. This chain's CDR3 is CATSRAVGRFDEQYF. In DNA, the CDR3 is TGTGCCACCAGCAGAGCTGTGGGAAGGTTCGACGAGCAGTACTTC.

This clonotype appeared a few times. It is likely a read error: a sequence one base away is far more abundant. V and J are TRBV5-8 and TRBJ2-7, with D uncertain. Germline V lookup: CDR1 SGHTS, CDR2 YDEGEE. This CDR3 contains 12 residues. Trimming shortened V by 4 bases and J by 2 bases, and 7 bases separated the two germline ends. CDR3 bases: TGTGCCAGCAGCCCGGCGGCCTACGAGCAGTACTTC. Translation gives CASSPAAYEQYF.

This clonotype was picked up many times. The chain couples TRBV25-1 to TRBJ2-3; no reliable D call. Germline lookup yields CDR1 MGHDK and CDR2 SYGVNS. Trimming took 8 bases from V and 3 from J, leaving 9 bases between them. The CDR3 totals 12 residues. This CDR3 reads CASSPGTDTQYF. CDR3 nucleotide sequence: TGTGCCAGCTCCCCGGGTACAGATACGCAGTATTTT. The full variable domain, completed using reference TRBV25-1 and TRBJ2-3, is EADIYQTPRYLVIGTGKKITLECSQTMGHDKMYWYQQDPGMELHLIHYSYGVNSTEKGDLSSESTVSRIRTEHFPLTLESARPSHTSQYLCASSPGTDTQYFGPGTRLTVL.

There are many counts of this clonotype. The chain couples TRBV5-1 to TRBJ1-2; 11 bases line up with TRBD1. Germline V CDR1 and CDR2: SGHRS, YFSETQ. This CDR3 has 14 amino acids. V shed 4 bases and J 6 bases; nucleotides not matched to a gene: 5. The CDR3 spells CASSRGQGADGYTF. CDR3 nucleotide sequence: TGCGCCAGCAGCAGAGGACAGGGGGCAGATGGCTACACCTTC.

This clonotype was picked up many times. This chain's CDR3 is CATSSDRAGNTIYF. CDR3 DNA sequence: TGTGCCACCAGCTCTGACAGGGCTGGAAACACCATATATTTT. V is TRBV15 and J is TRBJ1-3; 7 bases line up with TRBD1. Trimming at V came to 5 bases and at J to 2 bases, leaving 3 bases not matched to a gene. This CDR3 is 14 amino acids long. Germline lookup yields CDR1 LNHNV and CDR2 YYDKDF (reference sequence).

CDR3 nucleotide sequence: TGTGCCAGTAGTATCCGGGGTACCGATCAGCCCCAGCATTTT. Translated, it gives CASSIRGTDQPQHF. The genes are TRBV19 and TRBJ1-5; no clear D. CDR3 length: 14 amino acids. The V and J ends lost 3 bases and 5 bases respectively, with 11 bases between them. Looked up from germline, CDR1 is LNHDA and CDR2 is SQIVND (reference sequence).

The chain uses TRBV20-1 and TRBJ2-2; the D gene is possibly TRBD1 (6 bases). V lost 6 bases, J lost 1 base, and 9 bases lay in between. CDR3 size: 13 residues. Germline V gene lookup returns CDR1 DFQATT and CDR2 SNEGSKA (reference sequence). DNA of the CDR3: TGCAGTGCCGGACAGATGAACACCGGGGAGCTGTTTTTT. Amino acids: CSAGQMNTGELFF.

In DNA form, the CDR3 reads TGCGCCAGCAGCTTGGAGGGCAGGGTGCACACTGAAGCTTTCTTT. Its protein is CASSLEGRVHTEAFF. This chain uses TRBV5-1 with TRBJ1-1, with D possibly matching TRBD1 (5 bases). The V end was cut by 0 bases, the J end by 3 bases, with 12 bases between. CDR1 is SGHRS, CDR2 YFSETQ, per germline. The CDR3 runs 15 residues.

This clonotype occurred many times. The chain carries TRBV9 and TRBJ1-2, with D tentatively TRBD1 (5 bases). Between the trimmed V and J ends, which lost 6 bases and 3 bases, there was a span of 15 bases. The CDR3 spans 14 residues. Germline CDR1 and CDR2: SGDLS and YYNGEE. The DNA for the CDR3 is TGTGCCAGCACTTCCGGGGACTTAGACTATGGCTACACCTTC. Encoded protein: CASTSGDLDYGYTF.

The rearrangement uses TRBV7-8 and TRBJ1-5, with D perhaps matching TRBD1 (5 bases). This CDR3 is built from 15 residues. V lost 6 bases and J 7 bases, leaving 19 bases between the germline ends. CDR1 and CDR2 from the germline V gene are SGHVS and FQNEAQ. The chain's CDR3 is CASSPHWRGWQPQHF. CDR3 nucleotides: TGTGCCAGCAGTCCCCATTGGAGGGGATGGCAGCCCCAGCATTTT. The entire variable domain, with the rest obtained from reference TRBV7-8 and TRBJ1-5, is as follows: GAGVSQSPRYKVAKRGQDVALRCDPISGHVSLFWYQQALGQGPEFLTYFQNEAQLDKSGLPSDRFFAERPEGSVSTLKIQRTQQEDSAVYLCASSPHWRGWQPQHFGDGTRLSIL.

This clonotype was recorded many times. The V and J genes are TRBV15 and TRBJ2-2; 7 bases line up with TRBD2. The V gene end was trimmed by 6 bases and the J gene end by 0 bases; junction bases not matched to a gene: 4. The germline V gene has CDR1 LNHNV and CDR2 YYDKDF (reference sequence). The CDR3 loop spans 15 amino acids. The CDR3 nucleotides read TGTGCCACCAGACCGGGACTATCGAACACCGGGGAGCTGTTTTTT. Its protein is CATRPGLSNTGELFF.

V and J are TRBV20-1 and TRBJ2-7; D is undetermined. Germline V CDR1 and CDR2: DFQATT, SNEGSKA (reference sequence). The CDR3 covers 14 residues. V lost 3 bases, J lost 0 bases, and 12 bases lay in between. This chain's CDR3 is CSASHSRSSYEQYF. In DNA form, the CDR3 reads TGCAGTGCTAGTCACAGCAGAAGCTCCTACGAGCAGTACTTC.

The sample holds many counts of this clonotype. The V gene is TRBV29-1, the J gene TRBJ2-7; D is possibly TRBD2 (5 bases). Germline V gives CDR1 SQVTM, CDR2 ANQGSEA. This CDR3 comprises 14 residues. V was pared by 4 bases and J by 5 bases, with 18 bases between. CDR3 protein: CSVVGKRGFDEQYF. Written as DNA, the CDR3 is TGCAGCGTTGTGGGGAAGCGAGGGTTCGACGAGCAGTACTTC.

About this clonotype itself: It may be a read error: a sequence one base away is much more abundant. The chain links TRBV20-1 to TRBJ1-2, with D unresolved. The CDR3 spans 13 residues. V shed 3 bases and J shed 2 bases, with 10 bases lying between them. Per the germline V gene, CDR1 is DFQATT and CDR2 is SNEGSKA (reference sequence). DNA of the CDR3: TGCAGTGCTAGCACGGGCCTAAACTATGGCTACACCTTC. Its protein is CSASTGLNYGYTF.

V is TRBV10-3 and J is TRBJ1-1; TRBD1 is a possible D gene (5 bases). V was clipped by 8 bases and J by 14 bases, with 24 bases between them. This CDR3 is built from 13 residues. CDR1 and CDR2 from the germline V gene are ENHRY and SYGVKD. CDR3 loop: CAIGGDRDGPVFF. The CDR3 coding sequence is TGTGCCATCGGCGGGGACCGGGACGGCCCAGTGTTCTTT.

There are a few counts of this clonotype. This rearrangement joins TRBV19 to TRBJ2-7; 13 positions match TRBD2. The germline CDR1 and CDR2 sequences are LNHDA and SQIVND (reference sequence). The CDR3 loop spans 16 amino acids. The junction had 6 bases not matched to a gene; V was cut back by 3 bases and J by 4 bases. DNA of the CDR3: TGTGCCAGTAGTATTCAGGGGACTAGCGGGATTTACGAGCAGTACTTC. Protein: CASSIQGTSGIYEQYF.

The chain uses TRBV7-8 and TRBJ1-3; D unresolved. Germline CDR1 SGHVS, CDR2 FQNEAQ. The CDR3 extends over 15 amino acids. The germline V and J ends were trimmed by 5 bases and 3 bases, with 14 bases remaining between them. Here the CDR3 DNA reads TGTGCCAGCAGCGGCCAAGCGGGATATGGAAACACCATATATTTT. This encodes CASSGQAGYGNTIYF.

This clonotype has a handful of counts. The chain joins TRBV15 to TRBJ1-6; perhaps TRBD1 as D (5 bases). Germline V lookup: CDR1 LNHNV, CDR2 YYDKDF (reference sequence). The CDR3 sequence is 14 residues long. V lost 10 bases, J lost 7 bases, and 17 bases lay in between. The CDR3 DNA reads TGTGCCAGCAGTTACCCCGACAGAAATTCACCCCTCCACTTT. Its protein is CASSYPDRNSPLHF.

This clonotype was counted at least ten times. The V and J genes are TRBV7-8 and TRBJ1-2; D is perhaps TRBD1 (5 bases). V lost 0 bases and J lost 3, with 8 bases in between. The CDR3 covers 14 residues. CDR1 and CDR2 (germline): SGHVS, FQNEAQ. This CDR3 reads CASSLASGYYGYTF. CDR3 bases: TGTGCCAGCAGCTTAGCATCAGGGTACTATGGCTACACCTTC.

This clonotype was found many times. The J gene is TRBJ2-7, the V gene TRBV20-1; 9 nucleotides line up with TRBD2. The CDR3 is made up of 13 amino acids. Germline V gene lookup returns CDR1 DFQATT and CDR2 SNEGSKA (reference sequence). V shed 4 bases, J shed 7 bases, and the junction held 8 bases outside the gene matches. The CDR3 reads CSAKIAGVREQYF. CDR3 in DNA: TGCAGTGCTAAGATAGCGGGAGTAAGGGAGCAGTACTTC.

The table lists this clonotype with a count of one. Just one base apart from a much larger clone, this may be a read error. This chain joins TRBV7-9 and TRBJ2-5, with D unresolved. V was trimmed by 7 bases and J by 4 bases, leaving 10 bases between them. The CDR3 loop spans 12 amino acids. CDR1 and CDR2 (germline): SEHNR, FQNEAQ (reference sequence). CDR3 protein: CASIGRAETQYF. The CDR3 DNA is TGTGCCAGCATCGGCCGTGCAGAGACCCAGTACTTC.

CDR3 region: CASSSGTGGAHGYTF. CDR3 in DNA: TGCGCCAGCAGCTCAGGGACAGGGGGTGCCCATGGCTACACCTTC. This chain uses TRBV5-1 with TRBJ1-2, with TRBD1 identical over 11 bases. This CDR3 comprises 15 residues. The germline gives CDR1 SGHRS, CDR2 YFSETQ. After removal of 3 bases from V and 6 bases from J, the junction contained 7 bases not matched to a gene.

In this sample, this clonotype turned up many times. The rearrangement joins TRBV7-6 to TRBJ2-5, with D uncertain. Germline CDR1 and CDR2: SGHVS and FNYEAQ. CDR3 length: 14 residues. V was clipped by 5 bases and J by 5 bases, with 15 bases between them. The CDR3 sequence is CASSGPGPPETQYF. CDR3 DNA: TGTGCCAGCAGCGGACCAGGACCCCCTGAGACCCAGTACTTC.

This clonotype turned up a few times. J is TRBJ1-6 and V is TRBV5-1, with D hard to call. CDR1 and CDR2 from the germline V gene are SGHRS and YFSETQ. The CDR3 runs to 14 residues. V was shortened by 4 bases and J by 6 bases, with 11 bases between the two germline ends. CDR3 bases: TGCGCCAGCAGCGAGGGAACGAGTAATTCACCCCTCCACTTT. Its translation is CASSEGTSNSPLHF.

CDR3 nucleotides: TGCGCCAGTCGGACAGAGCCCTCACCCCTCCACTTT. It specifies CASRTEPSPLHF. The genes are TRBV4-1 and TRBJ1-6; D is perhaps TRBD1 (6 bases). Germline loops: CDR1 MGHRA, CDR2 YSYEKL. V was trimmed by 9 bases and J by 10 bases, leaving 13 bases between them. This CDR3 region has 12 residues.

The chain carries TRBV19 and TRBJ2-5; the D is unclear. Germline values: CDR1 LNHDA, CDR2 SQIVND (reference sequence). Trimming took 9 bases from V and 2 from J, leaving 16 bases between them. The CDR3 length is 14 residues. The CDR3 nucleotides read TGTGCCAGCAGTTCCGACATGCAACAAGAGACCCAGTACTTC. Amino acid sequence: CASSSDMQQETQYF.

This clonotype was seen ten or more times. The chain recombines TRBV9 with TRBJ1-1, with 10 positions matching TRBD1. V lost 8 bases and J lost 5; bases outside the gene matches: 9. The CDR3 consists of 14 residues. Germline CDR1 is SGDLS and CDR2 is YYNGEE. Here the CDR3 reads CASSPWTGGTEAFF. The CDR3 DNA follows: TGTGCCAGTAGTCCTTGGACAGGGGGAACTGAAGCTTTCTTT.

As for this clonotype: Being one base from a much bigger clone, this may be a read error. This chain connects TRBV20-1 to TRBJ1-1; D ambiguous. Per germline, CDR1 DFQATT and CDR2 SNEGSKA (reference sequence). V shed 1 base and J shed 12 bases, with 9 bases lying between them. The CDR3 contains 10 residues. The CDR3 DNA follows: TGCAGTGCTAGAGCTAGGGTATCTTTCTTT. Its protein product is CSARARVSFF.

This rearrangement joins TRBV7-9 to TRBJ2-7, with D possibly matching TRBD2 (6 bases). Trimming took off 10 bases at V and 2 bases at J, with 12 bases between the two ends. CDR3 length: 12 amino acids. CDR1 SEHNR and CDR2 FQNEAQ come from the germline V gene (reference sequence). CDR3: CAILTRTYEQYF. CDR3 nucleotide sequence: TGTGCCATTCTGACTAGAACCTACGAGCAGTACTTC.